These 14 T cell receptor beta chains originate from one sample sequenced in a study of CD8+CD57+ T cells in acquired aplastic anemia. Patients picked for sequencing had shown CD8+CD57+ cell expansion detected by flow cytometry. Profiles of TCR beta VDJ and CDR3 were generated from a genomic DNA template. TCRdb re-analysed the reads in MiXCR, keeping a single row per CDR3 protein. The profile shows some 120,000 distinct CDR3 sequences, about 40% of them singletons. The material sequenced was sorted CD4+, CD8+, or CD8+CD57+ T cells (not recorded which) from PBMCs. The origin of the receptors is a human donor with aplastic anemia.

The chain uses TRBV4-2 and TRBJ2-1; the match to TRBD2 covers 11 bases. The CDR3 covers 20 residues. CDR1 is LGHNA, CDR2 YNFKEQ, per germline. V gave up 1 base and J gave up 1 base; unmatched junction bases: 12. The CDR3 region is CASSQARLAGGQVSYNEQFF. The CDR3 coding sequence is TGTGCCAGCAGCCAAGCCCGGCTAGCGGGGGGCCAGGTTTCCTACAATGAGCAGTTCTTC.

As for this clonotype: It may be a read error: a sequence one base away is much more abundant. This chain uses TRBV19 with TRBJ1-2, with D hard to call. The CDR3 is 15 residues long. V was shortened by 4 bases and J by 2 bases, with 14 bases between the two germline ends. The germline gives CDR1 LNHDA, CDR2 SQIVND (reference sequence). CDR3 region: CASSTIFERNYGYTF. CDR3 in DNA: TGTGCCAGTAGTACGATATTTGAACGGAACTATGGCTACACCTTC.

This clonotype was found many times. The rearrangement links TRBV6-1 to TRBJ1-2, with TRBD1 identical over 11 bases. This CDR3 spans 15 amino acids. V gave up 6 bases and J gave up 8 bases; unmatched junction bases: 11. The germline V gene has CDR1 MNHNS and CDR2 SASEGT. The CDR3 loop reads CASSFRTGGAGGYTF. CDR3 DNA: TGTGCCAGCAGCTTTAGGACAGGGGGCGCAGGAGGCTACACCTTC.

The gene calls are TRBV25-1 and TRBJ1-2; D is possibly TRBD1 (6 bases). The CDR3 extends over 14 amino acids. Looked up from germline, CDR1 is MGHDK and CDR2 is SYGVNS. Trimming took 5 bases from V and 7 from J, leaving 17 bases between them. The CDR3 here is CASSPQGEGVGYTF. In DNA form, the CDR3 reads TGTGCCAGCAGTCCACAAGGGGAGGGGGTTGGCTACACCTTC.

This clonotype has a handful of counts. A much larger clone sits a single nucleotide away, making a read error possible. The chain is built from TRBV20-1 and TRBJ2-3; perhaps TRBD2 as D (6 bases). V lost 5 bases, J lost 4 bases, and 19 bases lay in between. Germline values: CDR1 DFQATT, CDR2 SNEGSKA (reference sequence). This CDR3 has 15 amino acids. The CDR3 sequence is CSAGANMRGSDTQYF. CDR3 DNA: TGCAGTGCTGGAGCCAATATGCGGGGATCAGATACGCAGTATTTT.

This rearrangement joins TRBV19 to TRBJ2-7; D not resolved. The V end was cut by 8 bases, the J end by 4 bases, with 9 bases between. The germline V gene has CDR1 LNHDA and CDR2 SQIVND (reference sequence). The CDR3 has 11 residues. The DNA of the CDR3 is TGTGCCAGTGGATCAACTTACGAGCAGTACTTC. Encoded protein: CASGSTYEQYF.

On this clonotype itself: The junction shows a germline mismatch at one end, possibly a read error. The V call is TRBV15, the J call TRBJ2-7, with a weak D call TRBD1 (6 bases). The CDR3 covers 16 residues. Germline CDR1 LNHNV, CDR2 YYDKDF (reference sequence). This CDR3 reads CSTSRGTGWRFNEQYF. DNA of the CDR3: TGTTCCACCAGCAGGGGAACAGGGTGGAGGTTCAACGAGCAGTACTTC.

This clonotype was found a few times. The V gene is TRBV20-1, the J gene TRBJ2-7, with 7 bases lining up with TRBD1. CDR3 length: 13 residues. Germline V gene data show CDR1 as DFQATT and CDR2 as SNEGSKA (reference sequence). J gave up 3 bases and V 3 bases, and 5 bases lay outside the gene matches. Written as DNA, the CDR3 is TGCAGTGCTAGGGGGACAGCTGACTACGAGCAGTACTTC. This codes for CSARGTADYEQYF.

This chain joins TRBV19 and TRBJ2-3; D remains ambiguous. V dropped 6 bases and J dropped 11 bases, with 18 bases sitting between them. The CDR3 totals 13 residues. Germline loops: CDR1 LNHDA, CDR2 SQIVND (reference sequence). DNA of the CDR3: TGTGCCAGTAGAACGCAGGACGTTTCGGAGCAGTATTTT. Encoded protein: CASRTQDVSEQYF.

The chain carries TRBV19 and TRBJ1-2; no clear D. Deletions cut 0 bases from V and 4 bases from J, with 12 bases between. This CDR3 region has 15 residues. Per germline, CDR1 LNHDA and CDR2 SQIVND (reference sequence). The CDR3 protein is CASSIDAGETYGYTF. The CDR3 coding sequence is TGTGCCAGTAGTATAGACGCAGGTGAAACCTATGGCTACACCTTC.

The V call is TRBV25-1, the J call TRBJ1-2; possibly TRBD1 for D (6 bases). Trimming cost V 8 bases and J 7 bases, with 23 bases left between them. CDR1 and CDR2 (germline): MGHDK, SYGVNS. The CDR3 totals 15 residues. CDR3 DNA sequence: TGTGCCAGCCGCGGGGGGTGGGGGGCGCAAAGTGGCTACACCTTC. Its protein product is CASRGGWGAQSGYTF.

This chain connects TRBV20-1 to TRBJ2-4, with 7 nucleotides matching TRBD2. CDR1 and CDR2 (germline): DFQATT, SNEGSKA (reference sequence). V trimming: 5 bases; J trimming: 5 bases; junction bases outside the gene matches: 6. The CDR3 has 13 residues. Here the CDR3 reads CSAGEGGENIQYF. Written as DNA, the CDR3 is TGCAGTGCTGGGGAGGGCGGGGAAAACATTCAGTACTTC.

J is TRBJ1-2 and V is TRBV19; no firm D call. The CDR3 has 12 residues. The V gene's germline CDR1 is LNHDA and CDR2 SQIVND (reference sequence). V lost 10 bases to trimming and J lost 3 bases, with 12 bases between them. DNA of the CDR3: TGTGCCACCCTCAGCCTTGACTATGGCTACACCTTC. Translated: CATLSLDYGYTF.

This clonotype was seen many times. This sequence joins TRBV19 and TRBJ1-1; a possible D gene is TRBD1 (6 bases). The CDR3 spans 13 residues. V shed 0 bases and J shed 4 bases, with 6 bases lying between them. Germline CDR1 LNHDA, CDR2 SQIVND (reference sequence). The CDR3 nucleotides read TGTGCCAGTAGTATAGACAGGGGCACTGAAGCTTTCTTT. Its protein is CASSIDRGTEAFF.